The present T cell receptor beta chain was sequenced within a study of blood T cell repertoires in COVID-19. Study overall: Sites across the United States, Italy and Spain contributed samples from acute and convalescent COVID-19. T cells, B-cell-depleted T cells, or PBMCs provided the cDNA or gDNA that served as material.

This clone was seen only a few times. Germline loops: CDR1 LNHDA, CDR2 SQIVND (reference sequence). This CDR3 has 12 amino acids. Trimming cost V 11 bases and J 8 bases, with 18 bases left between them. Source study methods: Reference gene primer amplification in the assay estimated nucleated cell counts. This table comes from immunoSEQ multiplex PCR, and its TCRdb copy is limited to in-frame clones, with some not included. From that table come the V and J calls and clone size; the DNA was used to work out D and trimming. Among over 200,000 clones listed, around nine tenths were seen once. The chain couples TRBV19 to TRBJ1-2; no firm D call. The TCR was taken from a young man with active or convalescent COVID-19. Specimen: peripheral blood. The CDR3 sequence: CALSDGGYGYTF. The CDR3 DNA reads TGTGCCCTTAGCGACGGAGGGTACGGCTACACCTTC.